This paragraph reports one TCR beta chain. This clone was seen just once. Its antigen is still unknown. No quality values exist for individual bases; no much larger clone is one base distant. At study entry, adolescents were screened for latent tuberculosis infection by tuberculin skin test and QuantiFERON-TB GOLD In-Tube IGRA. Immunosequencing of unsorted cryopreserved PBMC covered, on average, around 100,000 T cells per clinical donor. Eleven high schools in the Worcester region of the Western Cape, South Africa, served as enrollment sites for adolescents aged 12 to 18 years. Around 10 M. tuberculosis-infected adolescents and around ten uninfected adolescents were selected, with the two groups matched for age and sex. Adolescent PBMC were isolated from freshly drawn heparinized blood by density centrifugation and cryopreserved. Via the germline V gene, CDR1 is SGHRS and CDR2 YFSETQ. From V the trimming removes 4 bases and from J it removes 4 bases, while the gene matches leave 4 bases of the junction unaccounted for. The CDR3 has 13 amino acids, counting the end cysteine and phenylalanine. Only the CDR3 part of the read is kept: 39 bases, read in frame from the first base.

These data are taken from a study of T cells in tuberculosis (dated by TCRdb to 2017 to 2018). With respect to the entire study: The study combined CD1B tetramers and high-throughput TCR immunosequencing to characterize T cells specific for the mycobacterial lipid antigen glucose monomycolate (GMM). A South African clinical cohort compared IGRA-negative adolescents, IGRA-positive adolescents with latent tuberculosis and adults with active tuberculosis, about ten per group. Paper-wide results and their limitations: Shorter CDR3-alpha lengths in active tuberculosis patients partly drove the smaller NN-distances, and the TCR-beta difference was not statistically significant. A classifier using the diverse GMM-specific repertoire reached around 85% accuracy (AUROC under 0.95), compared with approximately 70% accuracy using GEM motif frequencies. Clinical samples were chosen by availability of cryopreserved specimens, and active tuberculosis cases were adults while controls were adolescents. Compared with IGRA-negative controls, TCR-alpha repertoires from active tuberculosis had smaller mean NN-distances to GMM-specific TCRs, which suggests that these TCRs underwent clonal expansion.

The immunoSEQ multiplex PCR assay was used to generate TCR libraries, with TCR-beta and/or TCR-alpha/delta assays applied to each sample. The amplified TCR libraries were sequenced using the Illumina high-throughput platform. Concerning the study's data processing: Clustering and dimensionality reduction were performed using pairwise TCRdist distances among GMM-specific receptors from ex vivo sorted or in vitro expanded T cells. Each clinical repertoire received a mean NN-distance score, defined as the average TCRdist to the nearest 10% of tetramer-positive reference sequences. GEM TCR motif frequency was calculated as the fraction of unique TCRs that matched known GEM sequences in V/J usage and CDR3 length. Active tuberculosis was classified by linear discriminant analysis with leave-one-out cross-validation, implemented in scikit-learn. In its TCRdb copy, this immuneACCESS table keeps in-frame sequences only and misses some clones. Where compared with another copy, unresolved V genes explain less than half of these, and the others have no known cause. D and trimming come from the DNA, and the V and J calls and clone size come from that table. In this sample the table shows under 40,000 clones, roughly 94% of which occur a single time. 6.5% to 8% of the sample is taken by the ten largest.

This receptor was identified in a donor aged 10-29 years with latent tuberculosis or without tuberculosis infection. Here the chain combines TRBV5-1 and TRBJ1-1, with 7 bases in between that match TRBD1. What was sequenced was PBMCs. The DNA sequence follows: TGCGCCAGCAGCGAACAGGGGCGCACTGAAGCTTTCTTT. Translated, it reads CASSEQGRTEAFF.